These 23 T cell receptor beta chains came from one sample sequenced in a study of tumor-infiltrating lymphocytes in primary liver carcinoma. DNA and RNA were both co-extracted from 20-30 mg of bulk tissue that had not been sorted. TCR beta cDNA was reverse-transcribed from around 0.55 ug of total RNA. The reaction used a constant-region primer and ProtoScript II reverse transcriptase. ARM-PCR, slightly modified, supplied the TCR beta libraries through three nested multiplex PCR rounds. Running 10 cycles apiece, the first two PCR rounds relied on TRBV1-TRBV30 forward primers together with a C-beta reverse primer. TCRdb used MiXCR to reprocess the multiplex PCR reads, holding one entry per CDR3 protein. Among roughly 55,000 distinct CDR3 sequences listed, 65% to 80% were seen once. Sequencing was done on a sample of liver tumor tissue from sampling region 2. Subset indicated: tumor region T2, inferior pole. The origin of the receptors is a man between 40 and 49 years old with primary liver carcinoma and hepatitis B virus infection.

The chain couples TRBV29-1 to TRBJ2-5; TRBD1 matches at 10 bases. The germline V gene has CDR1 SQVTM and CDR2 ANQGSEA. V shed 6 bases and J 5 bases; nucleotides not matched to a gene: 12. The CDR3 has 15 amino acids. The CDR3 loop reads CSVRVPGQGIETQYF. The CDR3 nucleotides are TGCAGCGTCCGAGTCCCGGGACAGGGGATTGAGACCCAGTACTTC.

With regard to this clonotype: One end of the junction fails to match germline, which may point to a read error. This chain joins TRBV6-5 and TRBJ1-6; 8 positions agree with TRBD1. CDR3 length: 15 amino acids. Germline CDR1 and CDR2: MNHEY and SVGAGI. The CDR3 reads CASRHRGVNSSPLHF. The CDR3 coding sequence is TGCGCCAGCAGGCACAGGGGGGTGAATAGTTCACCCCTCCACTTT.

This clonotype occurred many times. The chain carries TRBV28 and TRBJ2-5; D is tentatively TRBD1 or TRBD2 (5 bases each). The CDR3 totals 15 residues. V was clipped by 6 bases and J by 4 bases, with 18 bases between them. In germline, CDR1 is MDHEN, CDR2 SYDVKM. CDR3 in amino acids: CASRTEGYTLETQYF. CDR3 in DNA: TGTGCCAGCAGGACCGAGGGGTACACCCTAGAGACCCAGTACTTC.

As to this clonotype: Compared with germline, one end of the junction differs, possibly owing to a read error. The J gene is TRBJ2-2, the V gene TRBV29-1; 7 bases map to TRBD2. The germline CDR1 and CDR2 sequences are SQVTM and ANQGSEA. The CDR3 sequence is 15 residues long. The CDR3 here is CSVATAGAYTGELLF. In DNA, the CDR3 is TGCAGCGTTGCCACGGCGGGAGCGTACACCGGGGAGCTGTTATTT.

V usage is TRBV6-1 and J usage is TRBJ2-1, with D perhaps TRBD1 (6 bases). CDR3 length: 14 amino acids. V gave up 2 bases and J gave up 3 bases, with 8 bases separating them. Germline V gene sequence: CDR1 MNHNS, CDR2 SASEGT. In DNA form, the CDR3 reads TGTGCCAGCAGTGAAAACAGGGACTACAATGAGCAGTTCTTC. The encoded protein is CASSENRDYNEQFF.

Worth noting for this clonotype: A read error may explain this, as a much larger clone is one base away. In DNA form, the CDR3 reads TGTGCCACCAGTTATTACGGTTCCTACGAGCAGTACTTC. It yields the protein CATSYYGSYEQYF. The J gene is TRBJ2-7, the V gene TRBV28, with D uncertain. Germline V gives CDR1 MDHEN, CDR2 SYDVKM. The CDR3 spans 13 residues. The variable domain in full, completed from reference TRBV28 and TRBJ2-7, reads DVKVTQSSRYLVKRTGEKVFLECVQDMDHENMFWYRQDPGLGLRLIYFSYDVKMKEKGDIPEGYSVSREKKERFSLILESASTNQTSMYLCATSYYGSYEQYFGPGTRLTVT.

CDR3 nucleotide sequence: TGTGTCAGTAGCGCCACCCGGCCCGCGAACACCGGGGAGCTGTTTTTT. Translating it yields CVSSATRPANTGELFF. The chain links TRBV6-1 to TRBJ2-2, with D perhaps matching TRBD2 (5 bases). This CDR3 has 16 amino acids. Germline V gene sequence: CDR1 MNHNS, CDR2 SASEGT.

There are many counts of this clonotype. The chain carries TRBV6-1 and TRBJ2-3, with unresolved D. The germline V gene encodes CDR1 MNHNS and CDR2 SASEGT. The germline V and J ends were trimmed by 5 bases and 6 bases, with 9 bases remaining between them. The CDR3 runs to 12 residues. The DNA for the CDR3 is TGTGCCAGCAGTCATGGACGGGATACGCAGTATTTT. The encoded protein is CASSHGRDTQYF.

V gene TRBV12-3 or TRBV12-4 combines with J gene TRBJ1-2; 7 bases line up with TRBD1. After removal of 3 bases from V and 8 bases from J, the junction contained 9 bases not matched to a gene. The CDR3 spans 14 residues. The CDR3 reads CASSLRQGNGGYTF. CDR3 in DNA: TGTGCCAGCAGTTTGCGACAGGGCAATGGGGGCTACACCTTC.

Notes on this clonotype: A much larger clone is a single base away; this may be a read error. The CDR3 carries no conserved terminal phenylalanine or tryptophan, so it likely arises from a read error. The chain carries TRBV28 and TRBJ2-2; no definite D call. Trimming shortened V by 5 bases and J by 1 base, and 2 bases separated the two germline ends. CDR1 is MDHEN and CDR2 is SYDVKM in the germline V gene. The CDR3 has 12 amino acids. The CDR3 spells CASSLNTGELFY. The CDR3 DNA is TGTGCCAGCAGTCTGAACACCGGGGAGCTGTTTTAT.

With regard to this clonotype: One end of the junction is discordant with germline, which a read error may explain. This sequence joins TRBV4-1 and TRBJ2-7; the D gene is possibly TRBD1 (6 bases). CDR3 length: 15 amino acids. Germline V gene lookup returns CDR1 MGHRA and CDR2 YSYEKL. The CDR3 sequence: CASSQERDRRYEQYF. CDR3 nucleotides: TGCGCCAGCAGCCAGGAAAGAGACAGGAGATACGAGCAATACTTC.

This clonotype was observed a few times. The V and J genes are TRBV29-1 and TRBJ2-5; 14 nucleotides match TRBD2. The trim removed 7 bases at V and 5 bases at J, leaving 9 bases unmatched. In germline, CDR1 is SQVTM, CDR2 ANQGSEA. This CDR3 contains 15 residues. CDR3 nucleotide sequence: TGCAGCGCAAACGGACTAGCGGGAGGTGCTGAGACCCAGTACTTC. As protein: CSANGLAGGAETQYF.

With respect to this clonotype: One end of the junction does not line up with germline, which may come from a read error. V is TRBV11-2 and J is TRBJ2-2, with 8 bases aligning to TRBD2. Germline V gene lookup returns CDR1 SGHAT and CDR2 FQNNGV. CDR3 length: 18 amino acids. CDR3 in DNA: TGTGCCAGCAGCCTTTATATCCTGACTAGCGCTAACAGCGGGGAGCTGTTTTTT. It translates to CASSLYILTSANSGELFF.

A note on this clonotype: The conserved phenylalanine or tryptophan is not found at the CDR3 terminus, so this likely reflects a read error. The chain has TRBV11-2 and TRBJ2-3; D possibly corresponds to TRBD1 (5 bases). Germline CDR1 SGHAT, CDR2 FQNNGV. This CDR3 contains 12 residues. CDR3 sequence reads: CASCASTGTQYS. The DNA for the CDR3 is TGTGCCAGCTGCGCCAGCACAGGTACGCAGTATTCT.

In the case of this clonotype: One junction end disagrees with the germline gene, perhaps due to a read error. The rearrangement uses TRBV6-5 and TRBJ1-1; no definite D call. In germline, CDR1 is MNHEY, CDR2 SVGAGI. The CDR3 is 13 residues long. CDR3: CTSSGEFNTEAFF. The DNA of the CDR3 is TGTACCAGCAGCGGGGAGTTCAACACTGAAGCTTTCTTT.

Notes on this clonotype: The junction does not match germline at one end; this may be a read error. The chain links TRBV29-1 to TRBJ2-1; 13 bases agree with TRBD2. Per the germline V gene, CDR1 is SQVTM and CDR2 is ANQGSEA. This CDR3 region has 13 residues. CDR3 region: CSIGLAGATEHFF. The CDR3 DNA is TGCAGCATAGGACTAGCGGGAGCGACTGAGCATTTCTTC.

Points on this clonotype: This may be a read error: a much more frequent sequence differs by one nucleotide. The chain links TRBV4-3 to TRBJ2-1; D ambiguous. CDR3 length equals 14 residues. CDR1 is LGHNA, CDR2 YSLEER, per germline. The CDR3 here is CAGSHTELVNEQFF. CDR3 DNA sequence: TGCGCCGGCAGCCACACAGAGTTGGTCAATGAGCAGTTCTTC.

Comment on this clonotype: One end of the junction varies from germline; a read error may be responsible. The chain recombines TRBV6-1 with TRBJ2-3; 9 positions match TRBD1. This CDR3 contains 14 residues. Germline CDR1 is MNHNS and CDR2 is SASEGT. CDR3: CARSEGQGTDTQYF. DNA of the CDR3: TGTGCCAGGAGTGAGGGACAGGGCACAGATACACAGTATTTT.

Notes on this clonotype: This could be a read error, since a much larger clone is one nucleotide away. The chain employs TRBV11-1 and TRBJ2-7, with D perhaps TRBD2 (5 bases). Trimming removed 6 bases at V and 3 bases at J, with 12 bases between. The CDR3 spans 13 residues. Germline CDR1 SGHAT, CDR2 FQDESV (reference sequence). CDR3 residues: CASSWEQNYEQYF. The CDR3 DNA reads as TGTGCCAGCAGTTGGGAGCAAAACTACGAGCAGTACTTC.

The genes are TRBV12-5 and TRBJ2-3; TRBD2 matches 7 bases. This CDR3 is 15 amino acids long. After removal of 8 bases from V and 1 base from J, the junction contained 9 bases not matched to a gene. CDR1 and CDR2 (germline): LGHNT, FRNRAP. The CDR3 sequence is CASRSEAGCTDTQYF. The CDR3 DNA reads as TGTGCTAGTCGTTCCGAAGCGGGATGCACAGATACGCAGTATTTT.

In regard to this clonotype: A much larger clone lies a single base off, so this may be a read error. The chain combines TRBV28 with TRBJ2-1; 9 bases line up with TRBD2. CDR3 length equals 15 residues. CDR1 MDHEN and CDR2 SYDVKM come from the germline V gene. The CDR3 spells CASSSGGRDYSEQFF. The CDR3, as DNA: TGTGCCAGCAGCTCAGGCGGGAGGGACTACAGTGAGCAGTTCTTC. The full variable domain, completed using reference TRBV28 and TRBJ2-1, is DVKVTQSSRYLVKRTGEKVFLECVQDMDHENMFWYRQDPGLGLRLIYFSYDVKMKEKGDIPEGYSVSREKKERFSLILESASTNQTSMYLCASSSGGRDYSEQFFGPGTRLTVL.

With respect to this clonotype: At one end, the junction sequence differs from germline, possibly due to a read error. The genes are TRBV5-1 and TRBJ1-2, with D unclear. The CDR3 length is 13 residues. Germline V gives CDR1 SGHRS, CDR2 YFSETQ. The CDR3 DNA sequence: TGCCCCAGCAGTTTGACCAACGCTATCGGCTACACGTTC. Translating it yields CPSSLTNAIGYTF.

On this clonotype: The junction shows a germline mismatch at one end, possibly a read error. The V call is TRBV5-4, the J call TRBJ2-5; D may match TRBD1 or TRBD2 (5 bases each). In germline, CDR1 is SGHNT, CDR2 YYREEE (reference sequence). The CDR3 runs to 14 residues. The CDR3: CASSPAQVGETHYF. CDR3 nucleotides: TGTGCCAGCAGCCCAGCACAGGTTGGGGAGACCCATTACTTC.